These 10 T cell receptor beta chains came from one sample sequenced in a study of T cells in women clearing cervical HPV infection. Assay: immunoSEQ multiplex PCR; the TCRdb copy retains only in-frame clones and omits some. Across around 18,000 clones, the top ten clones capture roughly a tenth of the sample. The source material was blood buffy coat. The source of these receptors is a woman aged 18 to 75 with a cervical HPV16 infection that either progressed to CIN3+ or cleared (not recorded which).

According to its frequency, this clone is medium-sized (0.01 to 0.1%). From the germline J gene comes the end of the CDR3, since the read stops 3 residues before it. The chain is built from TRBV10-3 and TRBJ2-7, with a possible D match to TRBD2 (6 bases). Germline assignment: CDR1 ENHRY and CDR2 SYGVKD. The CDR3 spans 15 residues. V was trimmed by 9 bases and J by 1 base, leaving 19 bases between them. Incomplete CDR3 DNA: TGTGCCATAGATAAAGACAGCGGGTCTTCCTACGAG. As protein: CAIDKDSGSSYE. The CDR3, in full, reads CAIDKDSGSSYEQYF.

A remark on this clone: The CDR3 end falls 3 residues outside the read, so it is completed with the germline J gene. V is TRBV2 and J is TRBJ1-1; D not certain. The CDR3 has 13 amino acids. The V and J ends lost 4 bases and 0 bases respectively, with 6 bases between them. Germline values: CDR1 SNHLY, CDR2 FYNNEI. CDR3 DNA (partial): TGTGCCAGCAGTGTGGCACTGAACACTGAA. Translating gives CASSVALNTE. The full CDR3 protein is CASSVALNTEAFF.

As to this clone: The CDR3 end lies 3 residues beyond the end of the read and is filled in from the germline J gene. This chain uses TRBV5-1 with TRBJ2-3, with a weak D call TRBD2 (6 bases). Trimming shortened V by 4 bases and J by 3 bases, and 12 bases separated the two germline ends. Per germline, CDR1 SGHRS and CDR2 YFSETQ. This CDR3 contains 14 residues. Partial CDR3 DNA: TGCGCCAGCAGCCGTCAGGAGGGGACAGATACG. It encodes CASSRQEGTDT. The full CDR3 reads CASSRQEGTDTQYF.

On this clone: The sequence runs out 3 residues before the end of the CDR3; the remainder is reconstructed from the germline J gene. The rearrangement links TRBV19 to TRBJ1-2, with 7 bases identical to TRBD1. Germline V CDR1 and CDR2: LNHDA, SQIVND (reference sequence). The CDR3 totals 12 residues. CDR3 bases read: TGTGCCAGTAGTAAGGGGGCGCGGGAC. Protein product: CASSKGARD. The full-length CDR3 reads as CASSKGARDYTF.

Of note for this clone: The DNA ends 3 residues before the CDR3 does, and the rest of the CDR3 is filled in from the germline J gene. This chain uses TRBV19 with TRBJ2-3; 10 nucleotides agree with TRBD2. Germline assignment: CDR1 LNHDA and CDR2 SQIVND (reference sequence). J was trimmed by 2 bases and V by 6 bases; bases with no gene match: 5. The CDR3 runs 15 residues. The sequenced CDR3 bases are TGTGCCAGTAGAGGTCTAGCGGGGGACACAGATACG. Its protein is CASRGLAGDTDT. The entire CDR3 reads CASRGLAGDTDTQYF. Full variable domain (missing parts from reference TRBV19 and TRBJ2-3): DGGITQSPKYLFRKEGQNVTLSCEQNLNHDAMYWYRQDPGQGLRLIYYSQIVNDFQKGDIAEGYSVSREKKESFPLTVTSAQKNPTAFYLCASRGLAGDTDTQYFGPGTRLTVL.

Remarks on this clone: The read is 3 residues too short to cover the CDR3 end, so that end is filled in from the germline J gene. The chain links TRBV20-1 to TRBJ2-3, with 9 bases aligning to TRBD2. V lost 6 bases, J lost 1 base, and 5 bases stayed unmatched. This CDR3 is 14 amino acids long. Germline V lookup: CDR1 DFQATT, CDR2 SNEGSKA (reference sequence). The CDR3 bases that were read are TGCAGTGCAACGGCTAGCGGGGGCACAGATACG. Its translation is CSATASGGTDT. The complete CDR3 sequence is CSATASGGTDTQYF.

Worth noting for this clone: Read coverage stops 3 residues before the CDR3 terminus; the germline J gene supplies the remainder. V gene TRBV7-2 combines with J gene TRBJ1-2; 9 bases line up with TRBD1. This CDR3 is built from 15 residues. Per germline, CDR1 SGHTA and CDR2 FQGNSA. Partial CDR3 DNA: TGTGCCAGCAGCCGCGGGAAACAGGGGGCAGGTGAC. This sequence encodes CASSRGKQGAGD. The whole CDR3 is CASSRGKQGAGDYTF.

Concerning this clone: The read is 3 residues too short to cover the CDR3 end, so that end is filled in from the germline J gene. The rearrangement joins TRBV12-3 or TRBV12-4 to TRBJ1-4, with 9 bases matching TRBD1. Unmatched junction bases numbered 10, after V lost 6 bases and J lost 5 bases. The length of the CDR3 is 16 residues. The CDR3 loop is CASSPTTGGINEKLFF. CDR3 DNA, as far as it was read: TGTGCCAGCAGCCCGACTACAGGGGGCATCAATGAAAAA.

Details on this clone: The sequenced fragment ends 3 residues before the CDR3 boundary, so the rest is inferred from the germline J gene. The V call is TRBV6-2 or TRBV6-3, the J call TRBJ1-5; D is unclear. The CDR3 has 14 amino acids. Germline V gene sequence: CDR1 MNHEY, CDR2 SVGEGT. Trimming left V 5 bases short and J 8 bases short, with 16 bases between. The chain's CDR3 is CASSALTLVEPQHF. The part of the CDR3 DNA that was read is TGTGCCAGCAGTGCGCTTACCCTGGTGGAGCCC.

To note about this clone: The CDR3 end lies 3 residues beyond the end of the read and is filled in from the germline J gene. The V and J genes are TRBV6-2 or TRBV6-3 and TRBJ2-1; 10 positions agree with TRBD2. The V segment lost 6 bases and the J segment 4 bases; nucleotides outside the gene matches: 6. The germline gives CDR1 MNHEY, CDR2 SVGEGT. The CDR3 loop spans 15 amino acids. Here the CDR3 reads CASRPTSGDYNEQFF. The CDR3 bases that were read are TGTGCCAGCAGACCTACTAGCGGGGATTACAATGAG.